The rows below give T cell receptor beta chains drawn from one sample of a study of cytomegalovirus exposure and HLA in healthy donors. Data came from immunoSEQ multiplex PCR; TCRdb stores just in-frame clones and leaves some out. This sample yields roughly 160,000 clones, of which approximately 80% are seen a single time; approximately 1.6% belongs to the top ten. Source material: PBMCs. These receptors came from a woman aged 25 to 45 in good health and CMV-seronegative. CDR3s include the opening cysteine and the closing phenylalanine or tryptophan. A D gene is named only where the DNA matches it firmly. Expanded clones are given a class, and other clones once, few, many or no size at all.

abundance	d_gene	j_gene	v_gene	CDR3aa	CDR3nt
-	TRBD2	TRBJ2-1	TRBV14	CASSQEAGGYNEQFF	TGTGCCAGCAGCCAAGAAGCGGGGGGGTACAATGAGCAGTTCTTC
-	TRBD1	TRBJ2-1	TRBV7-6	CASSPRTGWDEQFF	TGTGCCAGCAGCCCCCGGACAGGGTGGGATGAGCAGTTCTTC
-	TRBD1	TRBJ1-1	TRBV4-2	CASSPPDRGGIMNTEAFF	TGTGCCAGCAGCCCCCCCGACAGGGGAGGCATCATGAACACTGAAGCTTTCTTT
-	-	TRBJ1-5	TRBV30	CASNEAGGKFQPQHF	TGTGCCTCAAACGAGGCCGGGGGGAAGTTTCAGCCCCAGCATTTT
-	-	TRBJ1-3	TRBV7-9	CASSLWMGRSGNTIYF	TGTGCCAGCAGCCTATGGATGGGCCGCTCTGGAAACACCATATATTTT
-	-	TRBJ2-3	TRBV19	CASTRELSTDTQYF	TGTGCCAGTACCCGGGAGTTGAGCACAGATACGCAGTATTTT
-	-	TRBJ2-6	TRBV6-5	CASSSRAAGANVLTF	TGTGCCAGCAGTTCCCGAGCGGCTGGGGCCAACGTCCTGACTTTC
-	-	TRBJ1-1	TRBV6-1	CASRRGMNTEAFF	TGTGCCAGCAGGAGGGGGATGAACACTGAAGCTTTCTTT
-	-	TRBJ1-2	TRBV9	CASSVASGGVNNYGYTF	TGTGCCAGCAGCGTCGCCTCCGGGGGGGTAAATAACTATGGCTACACCTTC
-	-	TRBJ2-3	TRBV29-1	CSVGRDSTDTQYF	TGCAGCGTTGGCAGGGATAGCACAGATACGCAGTATTTT
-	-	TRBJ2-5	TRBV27	CASSSRYGTHQETQYF	TGTGCCAGCAGTTCCAGATACGGGACACACCAAGAGACCCAGTACTTC
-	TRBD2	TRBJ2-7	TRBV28	CASSLLAGNEQYF	TGTGCCAGCAGCCTTCTAGCGGGAAACGAGCAGTACTTC
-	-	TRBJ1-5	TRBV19	CASSMRTYQHF	TGTGCCAGTAGTATGAGGACATATCAGCATTTT
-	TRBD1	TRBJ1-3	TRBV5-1	CASSTGQGSLTNTIYF	TGCGCCAGCAGCACGGGACAGGGTTCTTTGACCAACACCATATATTTT
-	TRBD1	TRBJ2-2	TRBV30	CAWSRQGANTGELFF	TGTGCCTGGAGTCGACAGGGGGCGAACACCGGGGAGCTGTTTTTT
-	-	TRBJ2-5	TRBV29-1	CSVEGPGEETQYF	TGCAGCGTTGAGGGACCAGGGGAAGAGACCCAGTACTTC
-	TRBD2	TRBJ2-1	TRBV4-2	CASSPSGGRAGAGEQFF	TGTGCCAGCAGCCCGTCGGGCGGGAGGGCCGGGGCTGGTGAGCAGTTCTTC
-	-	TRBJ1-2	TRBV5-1	CASSFPGMDYGYTF	TGCGCCAGCAGCTTTCCAGGGATGGACTATGGCTACACCTTC
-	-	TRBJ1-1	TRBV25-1	CASSDSGFGNTEAFF	TGTGCCAGCAGTGATAGCGGCTTCGGGAACACTGAAGCTTTCTTT
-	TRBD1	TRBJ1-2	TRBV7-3	CASSLGTGVDYGYTF	TGTGCCAGCAGCTTAGGGACAGGGGTTGACTATGGCTACACCTTC
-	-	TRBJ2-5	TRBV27	CASSFRSGQETQYF	TGTGCCAGCAGTTTTCGGTCCGGGCAAGAGACCCAGTACTTC
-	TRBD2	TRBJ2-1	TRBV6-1	CASSEGGGGADEQFF	TGTGCCAGCAGTGAAGGGGGCGGGGGGGCCGATGAGCAGTTCTTC
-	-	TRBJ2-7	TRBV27	CASGLRDNEQYF	TGTGCCAGCGGCCTCAGGGACAACGAGCAGTACTTC
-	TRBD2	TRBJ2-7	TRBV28	CASRGAGGPYEQYF	TGTGCCAGCCGAGGGGCGGGAGGGCCTTACGAGCAGTACTTC
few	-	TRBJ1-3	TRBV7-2	CASSLTGNSGNTIYF	TGTGCCAGCAGCTTAACCGGGAACTCTGGAAACACCATATATTTT
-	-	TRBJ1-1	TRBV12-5	CASGLRDRDTEAFF	TGTGCTAGTGGTTTGAGAGACCGGGACACTGAAGCTTTCTTT
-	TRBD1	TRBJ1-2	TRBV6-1	CASSDLGQGYDYGYTF	TGTGCCAGCAGTGACTTGGGACAGGGATATGACTATGGCTACACCTTC
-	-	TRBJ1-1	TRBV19	CASSINSNTEAFF	TGTGCCAGTAGTATTAATTCTAACACTGAAGCTTTCTTT
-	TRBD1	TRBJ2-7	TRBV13	CASSLGQGAYEQYF	TGTGCCAGCAGCTTAGGACAGGGGGCCTACGAGCAGTACTTC
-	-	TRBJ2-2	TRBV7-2	CASSLGPPELFF	TGTGCCAGCAGCTTGGGGCCCCCGGAGCTGTTTTTT
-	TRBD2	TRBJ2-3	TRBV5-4	CASSLGSGGPWDTQYF	TGTGCCAGCAGCTTGGGTTCGGGGGGGCCTTGGGATACGCAGTATTTT
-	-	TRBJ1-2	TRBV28	CASSTKIRINYGYTF	TGTGCCAGCAGCACAAAGATCAGGATTAACTATGGCTACACCTTC
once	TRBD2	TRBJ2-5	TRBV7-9	CASSPRLAAYQETQYF	TGTGCCAGCAGCCCCAGACTAGCGGCGTACCAAGAGACCCAGTACTTC